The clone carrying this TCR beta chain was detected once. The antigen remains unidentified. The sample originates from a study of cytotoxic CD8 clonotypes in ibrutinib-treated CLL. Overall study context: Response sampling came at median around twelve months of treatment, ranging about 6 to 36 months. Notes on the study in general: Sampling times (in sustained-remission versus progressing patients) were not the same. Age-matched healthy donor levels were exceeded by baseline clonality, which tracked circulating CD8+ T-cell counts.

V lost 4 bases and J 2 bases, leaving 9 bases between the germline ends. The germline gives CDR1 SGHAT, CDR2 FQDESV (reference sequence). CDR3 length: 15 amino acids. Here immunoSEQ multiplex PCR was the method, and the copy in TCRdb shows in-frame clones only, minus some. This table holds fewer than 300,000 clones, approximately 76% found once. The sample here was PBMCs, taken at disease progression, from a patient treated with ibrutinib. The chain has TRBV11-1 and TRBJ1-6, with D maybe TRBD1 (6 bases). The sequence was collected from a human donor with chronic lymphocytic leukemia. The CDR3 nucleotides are TGTGCCAGCAGCTATGCAGGGGCCTATAATTCACCCCTCCACTTT. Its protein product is CASSYAGAYNSPLHF.